The subject of this entry is one T cell receptor (beta chain). This sample is part of a study of OX40 agonist ivuxolimab in advanced cancers. CDR1 and CDR2 (germline): SGHDT, YYEEEE. The length of the CDR3 is 17 residues. V shed 1 base, J shed 2 bases, and the junction held 5 bases outside the gene matches. Assay used: immunoSEQ multiplex PCR; TCRdb lists only in-frame clones, some missing. The repertoire holds about 77,000 clones, with 85% to 90% as singletons. This clonotype was sampled from an adult with an advanced solid tumor such as melanoma, head and neck, liver or kidney cancer. The chain has TRBV5-6 and TRBJ2-1; 11 nucleotides agree with TRBD2. Specimen: CD4+ or CD8+ T cells sorted from blood, collected in a trial of the OX40 agonist ivuxolimab. The CDR3 is CASSLPGLAVTYNEQFF. DNA of the CDR3: TGTGCCAGCAGCTTGCCGGGACTAGCGGTGACCTACAATGAGCAGTTCTTC.